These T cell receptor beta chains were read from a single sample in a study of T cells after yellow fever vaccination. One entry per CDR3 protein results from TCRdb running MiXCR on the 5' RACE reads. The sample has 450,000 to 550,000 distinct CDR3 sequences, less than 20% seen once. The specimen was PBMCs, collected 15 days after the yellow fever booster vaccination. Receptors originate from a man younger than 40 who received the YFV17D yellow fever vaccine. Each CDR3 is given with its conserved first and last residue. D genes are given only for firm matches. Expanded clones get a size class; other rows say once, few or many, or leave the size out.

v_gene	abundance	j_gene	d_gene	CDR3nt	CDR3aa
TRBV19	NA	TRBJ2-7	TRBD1	TGTGCCAGTAGTACCGGACAGGGAAGAGGCGAGCAGTACTTC	CASSTGQGRGEQYF
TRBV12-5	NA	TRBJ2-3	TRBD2	TGTGCTAGTGGCCCCCAACTAGCGGGAGCCGATACGCAGTATTTT	CASGPQLAGADTQYF
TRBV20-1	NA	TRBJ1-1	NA	TGCAGTGGTCGCCTGAACACTGAAGCTTTCTTT	CSGRLNTEAFF
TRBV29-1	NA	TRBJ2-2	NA	TGCAGCGTTGTCATCTTGAACACCGGGGAGCTGTTTTTT	CSVVILNTGELFF
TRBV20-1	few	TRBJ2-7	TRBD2	TGCAGTGCTAGATCTAGCGGGGGATACGAGCAGTACTTC	CSARSSGGYEQYF
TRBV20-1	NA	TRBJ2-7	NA	TGCAGTGCTAGAGAAACCGTCTCCTACGAGCAGTACTTC	CSARETVSYEQYF
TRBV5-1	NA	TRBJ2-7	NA	TGCGCCAGCAGTACCGGGACCGTCTCCTCTTACGAGCAGTACTTC	CASSTGTVSSYEQYF
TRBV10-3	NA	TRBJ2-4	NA	TGTGCCATCAGCCCCTCCCTACTAGAGGCCAAAAACATTCAGTACTTC	CAISPSLLEAKNIQYF
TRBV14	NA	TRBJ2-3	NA	TGTGCCAGCAGCCCCCTTGGGCACAGTGACCATGGTACGCAGTATTTT	CASSPLGHSDHGTQYF
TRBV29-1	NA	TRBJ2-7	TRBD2	TGCAGCGTACTAGCGGGGTACGAGCAGTACTTC	CSVLAGYEQYF
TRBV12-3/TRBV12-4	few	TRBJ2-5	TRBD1	TGTGCCAGCAGTTCGGACAGGAACCAAGAGACCCAGTACTTC	CASSSDRNQETQYF
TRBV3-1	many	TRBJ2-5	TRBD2	TGTGCCAGCCTCCGACGCGGGACGACTAGCGGGTACCAAGAGACCCAGTACTTC	CASLRRGTTSGYQETQYF
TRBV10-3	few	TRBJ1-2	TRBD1	TGTGCCATCAGTGGGACAGGGAGCGGCTACACCTTC	CAISGTGSGYTF
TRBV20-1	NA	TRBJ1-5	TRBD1	TGCAGTGCTAGTTCAGGGGGCGCGCAGCCCCAGCATTTT	CSASSGGAQPQHF
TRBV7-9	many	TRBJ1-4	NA	TGTGCCAGCAGCTCAGAAGACCCTAATGAAAAACTGTTTTTT	CASSSEDPNEKLFF
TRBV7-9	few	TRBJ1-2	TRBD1	TGTGCCAGCAGCTTAGCGGGACAGCTGAACTATGGCTACACCTTC	CASSLAGQLNYGYTF
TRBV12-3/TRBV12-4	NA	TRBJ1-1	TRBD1	TGTGCCAGCACCAACTCCGCCACAGGGGCCACTGAAGCTTTCTTT	CASTNSATGATEAFF
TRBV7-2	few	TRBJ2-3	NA	TGTGCCAGCAGCTTATTAGGGCTAGCTGTGGATACGCAGTATTTT	CASSLLGLAVDTQYF
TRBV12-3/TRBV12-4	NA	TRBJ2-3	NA	TGTGCCAGCAGGTTAGAGGATATCACAGATACGCAGTATTTT	CASRLEDITDTQYF
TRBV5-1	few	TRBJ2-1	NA	TGCGCCAGCAGCATCGTACCCCCAGGACTGTTCAATGAGCAGTTCTTC	CASSIVPPGLFNEQFF
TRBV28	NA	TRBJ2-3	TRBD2	TGTGCCAGCAGTCCTTCGCGGGATAGCGGGGCCATTGATACGCAGTATTTT	CASSPSRDSGAIDTQYF
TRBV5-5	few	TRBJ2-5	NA	TGTGCCAGCAGCCCGGACCCGTTTCTCGTTGAGACCCAGTACTTC	CASSPDPFLVETQYF
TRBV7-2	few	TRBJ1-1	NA	TGTGCCAGCAGCTTAAACGCCATCGGAGCACCCAGGGAGAACACTGAAGCTTTCTTT	CASSLNAIGAPRENTEAFF
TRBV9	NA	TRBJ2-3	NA	TGTGCCAGCAGCGCCCCCCCGGGTAAGGATATCTGGACGGATACGCAGTATTTT	CASSAPPGKDIWTDTQYF
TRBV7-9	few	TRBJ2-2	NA	TGTGCCAGCAGCGCGTTGGAGGGAGAGAACACCGGGGAGCTGTTTTTT	CASSALEGENTGELFF
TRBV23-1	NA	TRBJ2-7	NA	TGCGCCAGCACCCCTAGGTGGGACGGTTACGAGCAGTACTTC	CASTPRWDGYEQYF
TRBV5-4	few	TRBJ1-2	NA	TGTGCCAGTAACCGGGACGGCAACTATGGCTACACCTTC	CASNRDGNYGYTF
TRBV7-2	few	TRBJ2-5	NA	TGTGCCAGCAGCTTAGCGCCGGTCAGTCAAGAGACCCAGTACTTC	CASSLAPVSQETQYF
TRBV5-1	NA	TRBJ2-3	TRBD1	TGCGCCAGCAGCCGGTGGGCCACCGGGACAGGGGAAACAGATACGCAGTATTTT	CASSRWATGTGETDTQYF
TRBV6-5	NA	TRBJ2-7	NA	TGTGCCAGCAGTTACAGGGCTGCCTACGAGCAGTACTTC	CASSYRAAYEQYF
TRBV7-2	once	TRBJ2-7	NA	TGTGCCAGCAGCTACCAATTAACCTACGAGCAGTACTTC	CASSYQLTYEQYF
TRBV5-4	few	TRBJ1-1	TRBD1	TGTGCCAGCAGCTTAGACAGGGGGTTGGTCACTGAAGCTTTCTTT	CASSLDRGLVTEAFF
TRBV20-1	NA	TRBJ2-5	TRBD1	TGCAGTGCTATGACAGGGGGCGCTGGGGAGACCCAGTACTTC	CSAMTGGAGETQYF
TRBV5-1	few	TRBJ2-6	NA	TGCGCCAGCAGCTCGGCCTCTGGGGCCAACGTCCTGACTTTC	CASSSASGANVLTF
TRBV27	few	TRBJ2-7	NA	TGTGCCAGCAGTTTAGTTGGGGCGAACACCTACGAGCAGTACTTC	CASSLVGANTYEQYF
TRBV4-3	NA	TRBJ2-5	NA	TGCGCCAGCAGCCGGAGGGAAGGGGAGACCCAGTACTTC	CASSRREGETQYF
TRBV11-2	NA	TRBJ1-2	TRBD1	TGTGCCAGCAGCGCCGACAGGGTGAGGGGTGGCTACACCTTC	CASSADRVRGGYTF
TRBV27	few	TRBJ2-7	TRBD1	TGTGCCAGCATCCCCAGGGACAGGGTGAAGCAGTACTTC	CASIPRDRVKQYF
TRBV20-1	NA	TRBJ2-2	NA	TGCAGTGCTAGGGCGCTGAACACCGGGGAGCTGTTTTTT	CSARALNTGELFF
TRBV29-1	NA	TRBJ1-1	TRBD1	TGCAGCGTTTCTCCAGGGGGAGGTGAAGCTTTCTTT	CSVSPGGGEAFF
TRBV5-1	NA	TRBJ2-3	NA	TGCGCCTGCAGCCCTGGAGCGGGTACGCAGTATTTT	CACSPGAGTQYF
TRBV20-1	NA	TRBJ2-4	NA	TGCAGTGCTATGGGCGGGATAACCAAAAACATTCAGTACTTC	CSAMGGITKNIQYF